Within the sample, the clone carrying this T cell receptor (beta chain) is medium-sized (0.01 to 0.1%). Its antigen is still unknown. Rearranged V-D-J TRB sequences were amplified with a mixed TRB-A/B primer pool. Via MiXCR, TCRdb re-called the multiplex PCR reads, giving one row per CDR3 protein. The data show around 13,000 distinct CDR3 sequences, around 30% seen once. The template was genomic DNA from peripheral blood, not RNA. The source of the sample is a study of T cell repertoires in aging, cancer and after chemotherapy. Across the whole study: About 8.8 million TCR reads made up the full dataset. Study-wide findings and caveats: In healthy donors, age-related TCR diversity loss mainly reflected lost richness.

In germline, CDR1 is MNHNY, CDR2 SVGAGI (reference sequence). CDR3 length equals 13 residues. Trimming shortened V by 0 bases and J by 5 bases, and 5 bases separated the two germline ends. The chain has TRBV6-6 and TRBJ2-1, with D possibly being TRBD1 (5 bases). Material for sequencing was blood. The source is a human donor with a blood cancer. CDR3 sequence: CASSYSDNNEQFF. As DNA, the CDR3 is TGTGCCAGCAGTTACTCGGACAACAATGAGCAGTTCTTC.